This T cell receptor (beta chain) was profiled in a study of T cell responses to AZD1222 COVID-19 vaccine. Study-level findings and limits: Donors skewed white British and female; clonal diversity was possibly underestimated.

The table came from immunoSEQ multiplex PCR; TCRdb's copy has only in-frame clones and leaves some out. The data contain some 75,000 clones, about 88% of them singletons. This clone was seen once. The antigen remains undetermined. The sequencing used peripheral blood, collected on day 0 of AZD1222 vaccination. The receptor was derived from an adult in good health.

This chain's CDR3 is CASSFRGLAFF. CDR3 DNA: TGTGCCAGCAGTTTTCGGGGCCTGGCTTTCTTT. J is TRBJ1-1 and V is TRBV28; weak D call: TRBD1 (5 bases). This CDR3 contains 11 residues. The V and J ends lost 3 bases and 11 bases respectively, with 10 bases between them. CDR1 MDHEN and CDR2 SYDVKM come from the germline V gene.